The 2 T cell receptor beta chains below were found in one sample sequenced in a study of patients and donors after allogeneic stem cell transplantation. TCRdb re-called the RT-PCR reads through MiXCR, storing one row per CDR3 protein. In the table there are about a million distinct CDR3 sequences, about a sixth of which are singletons. The sequencing input was blood, either unsorted or a sorted T cell fraction (not recorded which). The source is a human donor who was either an allogeneic HSCT recipient or a stem cell or donor lymphocyte infusion donor (not recorded which). It is not recorded whose cells these are; they may come from a transplant donor.

The V and J genes are TRBV20-1 and TRBJ1-1, with D perhaps matching TRBD1 (5 bases). From germline, CDR1 is DFQATT and CDR2 SNEGSKA (reference sequence). The CDR3 spans 15 residues. The germline V and J ends were trimmed by 0 bases and 7 bases, with 18 bases remaining between them. The CDR3: CSARDRGGGRDEAFF. The CDR3 DNA reads as TGCAGTGCTAGAGATCGTGGGGGGGGAAGAGATGAAGCTTTCTTT.

The V call is TRBV6-2 or TRBV6-3, the J call TRBJ2-7, with 9 bases aligning to TRBD1. V shed 6 bases, J shed 3 bases, and the junction held 3 bases outside the gene matches. This CDR3 is built from 13 residues. The germline V gene has CDR1 MNHEY and CDR2 SVGEGT. The chain's CDR3 is CASRGTGIYEQYF. CDR3 sequence (DNA): TGTGCCAGCAGGGGGACAGGGATCTACGAGCAGTACTTC.